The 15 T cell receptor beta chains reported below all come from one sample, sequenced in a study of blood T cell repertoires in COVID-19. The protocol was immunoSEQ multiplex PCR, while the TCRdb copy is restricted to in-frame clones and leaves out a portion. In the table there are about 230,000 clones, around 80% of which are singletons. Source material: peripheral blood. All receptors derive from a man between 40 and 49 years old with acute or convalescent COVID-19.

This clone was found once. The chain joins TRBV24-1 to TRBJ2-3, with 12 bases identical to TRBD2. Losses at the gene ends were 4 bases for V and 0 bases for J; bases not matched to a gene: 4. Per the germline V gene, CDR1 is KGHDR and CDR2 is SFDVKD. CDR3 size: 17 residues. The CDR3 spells CATSEPGTSGSTDTQYF. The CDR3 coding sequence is TGTGCCACCAGTGAACCCGGGACTAGCGGGAGCACAGATACGCAGTATTTT.

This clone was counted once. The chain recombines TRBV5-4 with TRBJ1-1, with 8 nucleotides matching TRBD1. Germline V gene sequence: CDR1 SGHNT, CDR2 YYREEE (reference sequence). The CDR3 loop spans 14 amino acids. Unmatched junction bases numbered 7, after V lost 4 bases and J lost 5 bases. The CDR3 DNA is TGTGCCAGCAGCCGATTCACAGGGGGGACTGAAGCTTTCTTT. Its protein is CASSRFTGGTEAFF.

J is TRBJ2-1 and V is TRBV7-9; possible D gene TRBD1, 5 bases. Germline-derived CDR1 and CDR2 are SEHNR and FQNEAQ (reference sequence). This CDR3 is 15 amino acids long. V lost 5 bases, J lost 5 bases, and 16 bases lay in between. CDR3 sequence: CASSLVRVLDNEQFF. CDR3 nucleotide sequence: TGTGCCAGCAGCCTAGTCAGGGTATTGGACAATGAGCAGTTCTTC.

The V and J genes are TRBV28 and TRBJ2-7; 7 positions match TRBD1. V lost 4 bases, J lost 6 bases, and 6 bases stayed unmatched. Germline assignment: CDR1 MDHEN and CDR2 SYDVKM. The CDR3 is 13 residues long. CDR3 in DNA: TGTGCCAGCAGTTCAGGGGGTGTTGGCGAGCAGTACTTC. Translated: CASSSGGVGEQYF.

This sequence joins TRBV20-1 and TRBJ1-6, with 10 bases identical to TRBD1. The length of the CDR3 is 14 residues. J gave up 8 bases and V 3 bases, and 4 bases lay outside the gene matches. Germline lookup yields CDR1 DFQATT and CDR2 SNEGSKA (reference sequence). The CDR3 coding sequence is TGCAGTGCTAGTGGACAGGGGGAATATTCACCCCTCCACTTT. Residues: CSASGQGEYSPLHF.

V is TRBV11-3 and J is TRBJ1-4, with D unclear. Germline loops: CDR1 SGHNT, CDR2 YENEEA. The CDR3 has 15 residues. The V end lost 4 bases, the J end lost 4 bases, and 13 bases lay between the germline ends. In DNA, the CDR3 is TGTGCCAGCAGCTCCGTTGGGCGGGATAATGAAAAACTGTTTTTT. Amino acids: CASSSVGRDNEKLFF.

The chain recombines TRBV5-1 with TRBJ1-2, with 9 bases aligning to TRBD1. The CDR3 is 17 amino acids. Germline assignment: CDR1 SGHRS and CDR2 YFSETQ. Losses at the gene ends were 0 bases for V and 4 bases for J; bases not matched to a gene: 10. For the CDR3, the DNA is TGCGCCAGCAGCTTGGGATGGGGACAGGGACGAGGCTATGGCTACACCTTC. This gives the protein CASSLGWGQGRGYGYTF.

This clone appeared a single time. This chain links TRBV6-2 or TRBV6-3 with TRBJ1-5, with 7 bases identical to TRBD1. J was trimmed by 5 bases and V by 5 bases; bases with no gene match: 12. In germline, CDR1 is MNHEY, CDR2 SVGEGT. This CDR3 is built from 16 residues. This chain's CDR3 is CASSTLQGRAHQPQHF. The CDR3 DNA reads TGTGCCAGCAGTACCCTACAGGGGCGAGCGCATCAGCCCCAGCATTTT.

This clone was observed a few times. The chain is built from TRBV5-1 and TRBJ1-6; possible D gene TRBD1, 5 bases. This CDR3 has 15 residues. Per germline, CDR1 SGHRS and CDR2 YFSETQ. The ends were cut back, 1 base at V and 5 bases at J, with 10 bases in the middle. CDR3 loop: CASSLISGNNSPLHF. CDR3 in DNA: TGCGCCAGCAGCTTGATTTCAGGGAATAATTCACCCCTCCACTTT.

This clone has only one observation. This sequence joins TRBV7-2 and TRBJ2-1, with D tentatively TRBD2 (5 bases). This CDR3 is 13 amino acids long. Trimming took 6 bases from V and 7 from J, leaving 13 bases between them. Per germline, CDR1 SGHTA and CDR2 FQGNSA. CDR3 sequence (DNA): TGTGCCAGCAGTACCGGGATCTGGAATGAGCAGTTCTTC. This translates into CASSTGIWNEQFF.

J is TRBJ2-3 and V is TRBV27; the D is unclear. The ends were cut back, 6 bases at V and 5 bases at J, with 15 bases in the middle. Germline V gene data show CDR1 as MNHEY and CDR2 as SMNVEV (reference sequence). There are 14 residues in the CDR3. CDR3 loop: CASRLLAKLDTQYF. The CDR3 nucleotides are TGTGCCAGCAGATTGTTGGCCAAGTTAGATACGCAGTATTTT.

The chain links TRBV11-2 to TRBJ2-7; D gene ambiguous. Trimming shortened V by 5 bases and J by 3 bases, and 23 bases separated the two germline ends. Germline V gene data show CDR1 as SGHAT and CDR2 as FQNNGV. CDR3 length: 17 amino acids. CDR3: CASSLAGFTSLGYEQYF. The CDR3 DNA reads TGTGCCAGCAGCCTGGCAGGCTTCACGTCCCTGGGCTACGAGCAGTACTTC.

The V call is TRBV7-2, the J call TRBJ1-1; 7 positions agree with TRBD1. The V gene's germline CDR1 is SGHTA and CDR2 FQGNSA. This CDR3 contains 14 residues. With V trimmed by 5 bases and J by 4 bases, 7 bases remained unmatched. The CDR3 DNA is TGTGCCAGCAGCCGCCGACAGGGTGTCACTGAAGCTTTCTTT. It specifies CASSRRQGVTEAFF.

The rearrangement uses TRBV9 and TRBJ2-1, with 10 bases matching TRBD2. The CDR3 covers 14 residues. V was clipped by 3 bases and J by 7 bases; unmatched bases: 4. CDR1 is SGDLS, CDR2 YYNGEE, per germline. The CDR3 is CASSAGTSVNEQFF. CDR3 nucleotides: TGTGCCAGCAGCGCCGGGACTAGCGTGAATGAGCAGTTCTTC.

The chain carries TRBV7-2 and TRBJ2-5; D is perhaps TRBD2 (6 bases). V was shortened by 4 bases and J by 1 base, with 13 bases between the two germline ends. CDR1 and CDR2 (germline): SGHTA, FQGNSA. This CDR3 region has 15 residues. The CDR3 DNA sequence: TGTGCCAGCAGCTCCTTCGGGCGGGGCCAAGAGACCCAGTACTTC. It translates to CASSSFGRGQETQYF.